This TCR beta chain was documented in a study of control samples from healthy donors and cancer patients. Only one count was recorded for this clone. Here immunoSEQ multiplex PCR was the method, and the copy in TCRdb shows in-frame clones only, minus some. The sample records some 74,000 clones, approximately 94% being singletons. The TCR sequence derives from a woman aged 25 to 39 in good health. The sequencing sample was made of blood.

For the CDR3, the DNA is TGTGCCAGCAGTTATGAAAGCTCCTATAATTCACCCCTCCACTTT. Translating it yields CASSYESSYNSPLHF. The V call is TRBV6-5, the J call TRBJ1-6, with D hard to call. The CDR3 has 15 residues. Trimming cost V 3 bases and J 0 bases, with 6 bases left between them. Per the germline V gene, CDR1 is MNHEY and CDR2 is SVGAGI.